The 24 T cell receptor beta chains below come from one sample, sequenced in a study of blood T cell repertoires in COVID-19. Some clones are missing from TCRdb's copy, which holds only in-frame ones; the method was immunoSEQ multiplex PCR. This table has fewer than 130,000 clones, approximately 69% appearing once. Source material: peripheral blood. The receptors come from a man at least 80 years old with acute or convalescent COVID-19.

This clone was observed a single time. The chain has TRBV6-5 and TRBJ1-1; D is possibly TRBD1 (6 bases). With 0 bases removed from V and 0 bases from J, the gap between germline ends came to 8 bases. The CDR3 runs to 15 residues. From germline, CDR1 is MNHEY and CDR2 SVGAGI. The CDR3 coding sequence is TGTGCCAGCAGTTACTCCCAGGGGTTGAACACTGAAGCTTTCTTT. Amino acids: CASSYSQGLNTEAFF.

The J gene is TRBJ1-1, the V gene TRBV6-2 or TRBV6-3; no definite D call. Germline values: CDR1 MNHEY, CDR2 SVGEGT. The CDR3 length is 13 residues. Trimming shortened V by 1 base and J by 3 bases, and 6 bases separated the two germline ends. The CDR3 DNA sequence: TGTGCCAGCAGTTACTTCGGGGACACTGAAGCTTTCTTT. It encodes CASSYFGDTEAFF.

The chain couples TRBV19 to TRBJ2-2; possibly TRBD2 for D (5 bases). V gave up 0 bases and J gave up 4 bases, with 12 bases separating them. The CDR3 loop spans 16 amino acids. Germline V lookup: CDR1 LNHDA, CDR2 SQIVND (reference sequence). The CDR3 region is CASSIDRPGGTGELFF. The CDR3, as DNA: TGTGCCAGTAGTATAGATCGGCCCGGAGGCACCGGGGAGCTGTTTTTT.

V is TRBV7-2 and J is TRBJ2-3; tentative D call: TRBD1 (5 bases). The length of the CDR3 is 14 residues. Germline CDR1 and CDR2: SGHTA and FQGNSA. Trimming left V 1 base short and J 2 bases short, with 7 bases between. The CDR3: CASSLEGATDTQYF. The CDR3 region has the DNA TGTGCCAGCAGCTTAGAAGGGGCCACAGATACGCAGTATTTT.

CDR3 DNA: TGTGCCACCAGTGATTATCCCAGACAGAACTCTGGGGCCAACGTCCTGACTTTC. Translating gives CATSDYPRQNSGANVLTF. This chain joins TRBV24-1 and TRBJ2-6; D possibly corresponds to TRBD1 (5 bases). Germline V gives CDR1 KGHDR, CDR2 SFDVKD. The CDR3 is 18 amino acids. Trimming took 2 bases from V and 0 from J, leaving 13 bases between them.

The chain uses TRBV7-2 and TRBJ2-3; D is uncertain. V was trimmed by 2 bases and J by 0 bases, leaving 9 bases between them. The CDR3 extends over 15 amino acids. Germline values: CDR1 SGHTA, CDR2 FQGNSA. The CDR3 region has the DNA TGTGCCAGCAGCTTATCGTCAACTAGCACAGATACGCAGTATTTT. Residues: CASSLSSTSTDTQYF.

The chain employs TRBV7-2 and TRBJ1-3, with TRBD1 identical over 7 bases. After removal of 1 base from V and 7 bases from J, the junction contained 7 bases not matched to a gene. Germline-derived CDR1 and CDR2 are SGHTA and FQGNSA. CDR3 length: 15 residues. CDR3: CASSLGRQGVNTIYF. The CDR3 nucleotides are TGTGCCAGCAGCTTAGGGAGGCAGGGGGTCAACACCATATATTTT.

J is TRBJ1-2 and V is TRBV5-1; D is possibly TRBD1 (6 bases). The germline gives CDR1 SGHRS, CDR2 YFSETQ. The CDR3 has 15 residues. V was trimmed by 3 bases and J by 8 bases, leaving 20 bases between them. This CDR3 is CASSSTGFVNEGYTF. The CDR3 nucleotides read TGCGCCAGCAGCTCAACAGGGTTCGTTAACGAAGGCTACACCTTC. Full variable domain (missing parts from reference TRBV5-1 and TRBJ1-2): KAGVTQTPRYLIKTRGQQVTLSCSPISGHRSVSWYQQTPGQGLQFLFEYFSETQRNKGNFPGRFSGRQFSNSRSEMNVSTLELGDSALYLCASSSTGFVNEGYTFGSGTRLTVV.

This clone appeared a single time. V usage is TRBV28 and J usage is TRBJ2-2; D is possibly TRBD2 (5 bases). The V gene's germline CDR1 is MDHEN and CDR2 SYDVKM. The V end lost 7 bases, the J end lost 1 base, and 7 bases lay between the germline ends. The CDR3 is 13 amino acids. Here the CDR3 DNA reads TGTGCCAGCATGAGCGGGAACACCGGGGAGCTGTTTTTT. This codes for CASMSGNTGELFF.

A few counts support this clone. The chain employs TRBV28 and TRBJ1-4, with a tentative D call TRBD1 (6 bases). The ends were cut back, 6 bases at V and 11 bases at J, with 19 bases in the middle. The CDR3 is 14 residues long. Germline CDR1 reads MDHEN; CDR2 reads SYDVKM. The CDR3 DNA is TGTGCCAGCAGGTTGCAGGGGATACAGAGGAAACTGTTTTTT. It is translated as CASRLQGIQRKLFF.

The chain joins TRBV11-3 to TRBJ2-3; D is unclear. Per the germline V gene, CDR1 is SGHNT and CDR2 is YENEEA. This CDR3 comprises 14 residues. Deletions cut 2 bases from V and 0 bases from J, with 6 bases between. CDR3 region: CASSLTSSTDTQYF. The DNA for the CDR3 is TGTGCCAGCAGCTTAACATCTAGCACAGATACGCAGTATTTT. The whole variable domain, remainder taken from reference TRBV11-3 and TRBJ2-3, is EAGVVQSPRYKIIEKKQPVAFWCNPISGHNTLYWYLQNLGQGPELLIRYENEEAVDDSQLPKDRFSAERLKGVDSTLKIQPAELGDSAVYLCASSLTSSTDTQYFGPGTRLTVL.

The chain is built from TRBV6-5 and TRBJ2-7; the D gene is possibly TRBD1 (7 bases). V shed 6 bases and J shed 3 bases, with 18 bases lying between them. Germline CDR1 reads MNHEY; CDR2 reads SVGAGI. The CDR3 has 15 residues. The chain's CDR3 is CASRPLRGEIYEQYF. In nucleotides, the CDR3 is TGTGCCAGCAGACCACTCAGGGGGGAAATCTACGAGCAGTACTTC.

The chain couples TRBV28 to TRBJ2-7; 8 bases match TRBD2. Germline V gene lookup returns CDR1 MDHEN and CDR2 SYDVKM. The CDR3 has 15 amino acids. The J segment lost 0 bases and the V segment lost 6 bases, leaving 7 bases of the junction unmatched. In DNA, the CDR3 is TGTGCCAGCAGCCTCGGGACTAGGGGCTCCTACGAGCAGTACTTC. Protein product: CASSLGTRGSYEQYF.

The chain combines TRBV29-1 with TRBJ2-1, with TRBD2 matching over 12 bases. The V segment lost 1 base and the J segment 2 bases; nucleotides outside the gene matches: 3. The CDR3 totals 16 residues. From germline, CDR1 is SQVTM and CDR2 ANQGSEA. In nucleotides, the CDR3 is TGCAGCGTTGAAGGCCGACTAGCGGGAGCCTACAATGAGCAGTTCTTC. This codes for CSVEGRLAGAYNEQFF.

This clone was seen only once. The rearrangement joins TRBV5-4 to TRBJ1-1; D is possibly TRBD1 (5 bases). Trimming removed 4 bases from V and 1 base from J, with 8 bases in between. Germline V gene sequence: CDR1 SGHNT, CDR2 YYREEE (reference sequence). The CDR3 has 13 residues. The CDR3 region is CASSLQGNTEAFF. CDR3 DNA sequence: TGTGCCAGCAGCCTCCAGGGGAACACTGAAGCTTTCTTT.

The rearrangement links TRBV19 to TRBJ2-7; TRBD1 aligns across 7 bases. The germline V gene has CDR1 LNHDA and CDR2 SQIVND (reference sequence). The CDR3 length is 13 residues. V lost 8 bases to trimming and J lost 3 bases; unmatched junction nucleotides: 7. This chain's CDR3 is CASRRDRNYEQYF. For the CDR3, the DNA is TGTGCCAGTCGCCGGGACAGAAACTACGAGCAGTACTTC.

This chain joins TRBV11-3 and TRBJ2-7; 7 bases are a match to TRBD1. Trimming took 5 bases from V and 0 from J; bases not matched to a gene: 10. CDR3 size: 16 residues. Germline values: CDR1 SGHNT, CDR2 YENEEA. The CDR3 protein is CASSPPGQSGSYEQYF. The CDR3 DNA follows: TGTGCCAGCAGCCCACCGGGACAGTCCGGCTCCTACGAGCAGTACTTC.

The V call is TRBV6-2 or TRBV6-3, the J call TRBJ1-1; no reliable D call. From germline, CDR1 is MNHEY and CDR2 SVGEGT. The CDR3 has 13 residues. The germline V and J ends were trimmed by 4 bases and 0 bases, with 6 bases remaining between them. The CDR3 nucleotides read TGTGCCAGCAGTTTCGCGATGAACACTGAAGCTTTCTTT. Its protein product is CASSFAMNTEAFF.

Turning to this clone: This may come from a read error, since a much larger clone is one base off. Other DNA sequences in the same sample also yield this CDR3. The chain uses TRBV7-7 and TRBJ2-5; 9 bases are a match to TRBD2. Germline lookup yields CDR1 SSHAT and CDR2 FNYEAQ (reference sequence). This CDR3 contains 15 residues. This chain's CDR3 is CASSFRGGGQETQYF. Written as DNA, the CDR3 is TGTGCTAGCAGCTTTCGCGGGGGGGGGCAAGAGACCCAGTACTTC.

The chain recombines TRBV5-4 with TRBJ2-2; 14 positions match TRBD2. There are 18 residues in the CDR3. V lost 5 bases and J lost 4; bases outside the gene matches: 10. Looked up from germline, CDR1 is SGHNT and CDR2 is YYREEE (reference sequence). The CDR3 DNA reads TGTGCCAGCAGGCCCGGGACTAGCGGGAGCAAAGGCACCGGGGAGCTGTTTTTT. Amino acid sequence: CASRPGTSGSKGTGELFF.

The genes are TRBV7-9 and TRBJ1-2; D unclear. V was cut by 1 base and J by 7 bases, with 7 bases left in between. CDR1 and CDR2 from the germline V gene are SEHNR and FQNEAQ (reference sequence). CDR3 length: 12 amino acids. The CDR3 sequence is CASSLEESGYTF. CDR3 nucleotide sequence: TGTGCCAGCAGCTTAGAAGAGTCTGGCTACACCTTC.

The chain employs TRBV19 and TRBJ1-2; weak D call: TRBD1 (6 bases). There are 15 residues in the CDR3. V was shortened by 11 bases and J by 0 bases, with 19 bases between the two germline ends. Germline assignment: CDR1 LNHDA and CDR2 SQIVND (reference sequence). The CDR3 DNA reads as TGTGCCTGTTACGTTGAGACAGGTCCTAACTATGGCTACACCTTC. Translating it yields CACYVETGPNYGYTF.

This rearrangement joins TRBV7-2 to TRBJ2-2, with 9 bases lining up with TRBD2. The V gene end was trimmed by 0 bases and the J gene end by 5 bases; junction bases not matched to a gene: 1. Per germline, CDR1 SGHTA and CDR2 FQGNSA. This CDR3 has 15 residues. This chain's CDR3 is CASSLALAGTGELFF. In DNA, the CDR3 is TGTGCCAGCAGCTTAGCTCTAGCGGGAACCGGGGAGCTGTTTTTT.

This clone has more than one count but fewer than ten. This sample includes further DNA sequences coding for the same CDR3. The CDR3 nucleotides are TGTGCCAGCAGTTTAGGAGGGAACTATGGCTACACCTTC. Protein product: CASSLGGNYGYTF. V is TRBV28 and J is TRBJ1-2; no firm D call. The CDR3 is 13 amino acids. CDR1 is MDHEN and CDR2 is SYDVKM in the germline V gene. V was cut by 2 bases and J by 2 bases, with 6 bases left in between.